The present TCR beta chain was sequenced within a study of CD8 T cells in Susac syndrome. Study in general: Treatment status at blood draw for the Susac syndrome patients was therapy-naive, corticosteroids, or intravenous immunoglobulin alone. Whole-study results and caveats: Expansion of Susac CD8+ clones peaked in TEMRA cells and in active patients. There were around 15 Susac-specific public clones in total CD8+ repertoires and several in CD8+ TEMRA repertoires.

A note on this clonotype: Its antigen is still unknown.

Random-hexamer reverse transcription was applied to about 0.45 to 1 ug RNA. Across 54 Vbeta and 13 Jbeta, immunoSEQ multiplex PCR amplified TCR beta CDR3. One entry per CDR3 protein results from TCRdb running MiXCR on the immunoSEQ multiplex PCR reads. The sample lists roughly 88,000 distinct CDR3 sequences, around 96% occurring once. Sequences were obtained from CD8+ T cells from PBMCs. This clonotype was sampled from a human donor with Susac syndrome.

The CDR3: CASSPGTGGDTQYF. Written as DNA, the CDR3 is TGTGCCAGCAGCCCGGGGACAGGAGGAGATACGCAGTATTTT. This chain joins TRBV9 and TRBJ2-3, with 8 bases identical to TRBD1. CDR3 length: 14 residues. The V gene's germline CDR1 is SGDLS and CDR2 YYNGEE. V was clipped by 4 bases and J by 5 bases; unmatched bases: 6.